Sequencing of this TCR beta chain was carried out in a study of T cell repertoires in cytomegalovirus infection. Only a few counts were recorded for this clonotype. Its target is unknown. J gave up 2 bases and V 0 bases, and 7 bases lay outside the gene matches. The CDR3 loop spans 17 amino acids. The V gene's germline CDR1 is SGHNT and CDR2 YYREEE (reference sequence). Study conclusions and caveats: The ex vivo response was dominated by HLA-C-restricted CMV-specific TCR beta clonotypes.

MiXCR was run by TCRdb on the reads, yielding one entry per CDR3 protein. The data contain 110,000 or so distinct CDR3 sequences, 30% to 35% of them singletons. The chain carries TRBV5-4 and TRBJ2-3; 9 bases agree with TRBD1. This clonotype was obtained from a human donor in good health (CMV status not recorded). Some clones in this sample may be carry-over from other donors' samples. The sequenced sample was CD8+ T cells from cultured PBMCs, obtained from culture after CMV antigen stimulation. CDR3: CASSLGGQGLYTDTQYF. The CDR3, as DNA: TGTGCCAGCAGCTTGGGGGGACAGGGACTATACACAGATACGCAGTATTTT.